This T cell receptor beta chain was obtained from a study of T-cell memory formation after mild COVID-19. CDR3 length: 16 residues. Between the trimmed V and J ends, which lost 4 bases and 1 base, there was a span of 17 bases. Germline CDR1 reads SEHNR; CDR2 reads FQNEAQ (reference sequence). Constant-segment primers were used for 5'RACE, and the resulting TCR alpha and TCR beta cDNA libraries carried sample barcodes and UMIs. MiXCR, applied by TCRdb to the 5' RACE reads, yields one record per CDR3 protein. The sample has 450,000 to 650,000 distinct CDR3 sequences, roughly 21% seen once. Findings and caveats of the study: The main location of contracting CD4+ clones was CM and EM, and that of contracting CD8+ clones was EMRA. Day 15 to 85 contractors were CD4/CD8 balanced; later expanders leaned CD4+. Whether second-wave clones peaking at day 37 were SARS-CoV-2 specific went unconfirmed.

Turning to this clonotype: Antigen: not known.

Sample: PBMCs or a T cell subset sorted from them (not recorded which). The rearrangement uses TRBV7-9 and TRBJ2-7; D possibly matches TRBD1 or TRBD2 (5 bases each). The source of this sequence is an adult woman who had mild COVID-19 (a few samples of this study predate the infection). Cell type and time point are not known. Here the CDR3 reads CASSSHGGGRSYEQYF. CDR3 coding DNA: TGTGCCAGCAGCTCTCATGGGGGTGGTAGATCCTACGAGCAGTACTTC. The variable domain in full, with the rest retrieved from reference TRBV7-9 and TRBJ2-7, is DTGVSQNPRHKITKRGQNVTFRCDPISEHNRLYWYRQTLGQGPEFLTYFQNEAQLEKSRLLSDRFSAERPKGSFSTLEIQRTEQGDSAMYLCASSSHGGGRSYEQYFGPGTRLTVT.